The 13 T cell receptor beta chains in this list originate from one sample, sequenced in a study of metastatic and nonmetastatic thyroid tumors. All patients were treatment-naive before thyroid surgery. TCRdb redid the clone calls on the PCR reads using MiXCR. In the table there are some 27,000 clones, 20% to 25% of which are singletons. The sequencing sample was made of blood. These receptors came from a male donor with papillary thyroid cancer or a benign thyroid nodule (not recorded which). Some clones in this sample may be carry-over from other donors' samples.

To note about this clone: The germline gene is not matched at one end of the junction; a read error may be the cause. The chain is built from TRBV11-2 and TRBJ2-3; TRBD2 matches at 13 bases. CDR3 size: 16 residues. CDR1 and CDR2 (germline): SGHAT, FQNNGV. The CDR3: CGSIWGLAGNSDTQYF. CDR3 coding DNA: TGTGGCAGCATCTGGGGACTAGCGGGAAACTCAGATACGCAGTATTTT. The complete variable domain, with remaining parts taken from reference TRBV11-2 and TRBJ2-3, reads EAGVAQSPRYKIIEKRQSVAFWCNPISGHATLYWYQQILGQGPKLLIQFQNNGVVDDSQLPKDRFSAERLKGVDSTLKIQPAKLEDSAVYLCGSIWGLAGNSDTQYFGPGTRLTVL.

This clone was counted many times. The chain joins TRBV6-1 to TRBJ2-4; D is perhaps TRBD1 (5 bases). The germline V gene has CDR1 MNHNS and CDR2 SASEGT. Trimming stripped 4 bases from V and 0 bases from J, with 10 bases between. This CDR3 contains 15 residues. In DNA, the CDR3 is TGTGCCAGCAGTGCTCAGGGTCTAGCCAAAAACATTCAGTACTTC. Translation gives CASSAQGLAKNIQYF.

This clone has ten or more counts. The J gene is TRBJ2-7, the V gene TRBV5-1, with TRBD2 identical over 10 bases. V trimming: 4 bases; J trimming: 6 bases; junction bases outside the gene matches: 7. Per the germline V gene, CDR1 is SGHRS and CDR2 is YFSETQ. The CDR3 has 14 amino acids. The chain's CDR3 is CASSLSGRAIEQYF. The CDR3 DNA reads TGCGCCAGCAGCCTCAGCGGGAGGGCCATCGAGCAGTACTTC.

By sample fraction, this clone is medium-sized. The chain combines TRBV9 with TRBJ1-2, with D possibly TRBD1 on 6 matching bases. The CDR3 loop spans 18 amino acids. Germline-derived CDR1 and CDR2 are SGDLS and YYNGEE. Trimming stripped 0 bases from V and 0 bases from J, with 18 bases between. CDR3 protein: CASSVATLGQGSNYGYTF. CDR3 coding DNA: TGTGCCAGCAGCGTAGCTACCCTCGGGCAGGGGTCTAACTATGGCTACACCTTC. The variable domain in full, completed from reference TRBV9 and TRBJ1-2, reads DSGVTQTPKHLITATGQRVTLRCSPRSGDLSVYWYQQSLDQGLQFLIQYYNGEERAKGNILERFSAQQFPDLHSELNLSSLELGDSALYFCASSVATLGQGSNYGYTFGSGTRLTVV.

The rearrangement joins TRBV4-1 to TRBJ2-7, with a weak D call TRBD2 (5 bases). With 6 bases removed from V and 5 bases from J, the gap between germline ends came to 14 bases. CDR3 length: 13 residues. CDR1 and CDR2 from the germline V gene are MGHRA and YSYEKL. The DNA of the CDR3 is TGCGCCAGCAGACAAAACCTAGCAAACGAGCAGTACTTC. Its protein product is CASRQNLANEQYF.

This clone was seen at least ten times. CDR3 sequence (DNA): TGTGCCAGCAGAAGCCCGACCTCGTGGGGGGACTACGAGCAGTACTTC. The encoded protein is CASRSPTSWGDYEQYF. The V gene is TRBV7-8, the J gene TRBJ2-7, with D tentatively TRBD2 (6 bases). Germline CDR1 is SGHVS and CDR2 is FQNEAQ. CDR3 length equals 16 residues. Trimming removed 6 bases at V and 3 bases at J, with 21 bases between.

This clone occurred a few times. This chain joins TRBV6-1 and TRBJ1-1; D gene uncertain. The CDR3 is 16 residues long. Trimming removed 4 bases at V and 6 bases at J, with 21 bases between. CDR1 is MNHNS, CDR2 SASEGT, per germline. The CDR3 region has the DNA TGTGCCAGCAGTGTGGCGTGGTGGCCCTACAGCGCTGAAGCTTTCTTT. It is translated as CASSVAWWPYSAEAFF.

This clone occurred many times. V gene TRBV4-1 combines with J gene TRBJ1-1; perhaps TRBD1 as D (5 bases). The V end lost 4 bases, the J end lost 0 bases, and 12 bases lay between the germline ends. CDR3 length equals 15 residues. Per the germline V gene, CDR1 is MGHRA and CDR2 is YSYEKL. CDR3 amino acids: CASSPRQFVNTEAFF. CDR3 sequence (DNA): TGCGCCAGCAGCCCCCGACAGTTTGTGAACACTGAAGCTTTCTTT.

The rearrangement joins TRBV20-1 to TRBJ2-3, with unresolved D. From germline, CDR1 is DFQATT and CDR2 SNEGSKA (reference sequence). V lost 6 bases and J 8 bases, leaving 12 bases between the germline ends. The CDR3 sequence is 11 residues long. CDR3 nucleotide sequence: TGCAGTGCAATCAAGGTCCGTACGCAGTATTTT. It translates to CSAIKVRTQYF.

This clone was counted only a few times. Since a much larger clone is just one base distant, this may be a read error. The J gene is TRBJ2-1, the V gene TRBV11-1; 9 bases agree with TRBD1. The CDR3 covers 15 residues. CDR1 SGHAT and CDR2 FQDESV come from the germline V gene (reference sequence). The junction had 7 bases not matched to a gene; V was cut back by 4 bases and J by 6 bases. CDR3 protein: CASSSPVTGGNEQFF. The CDR3 bases are TGTGCCAGCAGCTCTCCCGTGACAGGGGGCAATGAGCAGTTCTTC. Full variable domain (remainder filled in from reference TRBV11-1 and TRBJ2-1): EAEVAQSPRYKITEKSQAVAFWCDPISGHATLYWYRQILGQGPELLVQFQDESVVDDSQLPKDRFSAERLKGVDSTLKIQPAELGDSAMYLCASSSPVTGGNEQFFGPGTRLTVL.

The sample holds a few counts of this clone. This is likely a read error, given that the CDR3 carries no conserved phenylalanine or tryptophan at its end. This chain links TRBV6-1 with TRBJ1-2, with TRBD1 identical over 8 bases. This CDR3 is 12 amino acids long. V shed 6 bases and J 5 bases; nucleotides not matched to a gene: 2. Germline CDR1 MNHNS, CDR2 SASEGT. The CDR3 protein is CASSRQGYGYTL. CDR3 bases: TGTGCCAGCAGCCGACAGGGGTATGGCTACACCTTG.

This clone has at least ten counts. One junction end does not reproduce the germline sequence, and a read error may be involved. J is TRBJ1-1 and V is TRBV5-1; a weak D match, TRBD1 (6 bases). Germline values: CDR1 SGHRS, CDR2 YFSETQ. The CDR3 covers 13 residues. The CDR3 region has the DNA TGCGCCAGCAGTTTGGACAGAGGGAATGAAGCTTTCTTT. Amino acids: CASSLDRGNEAFF.

The chain links TRBV18 to TRBJ1-6; TRBD1 matches at 7 bases. This CDR3 comprises 13 residues. Germline V CDR1 and CDR2: KGHSH, LQKENI. Trimming removed 6 bases from V and 11 bases from J; junction bases left unmatched: 7. The CDR3 nucleotides read TGTGCCAGCTCGCCCGGGACAGTAACACCCCTCCACTTT. As protein: CASSPGTVTPLHF.